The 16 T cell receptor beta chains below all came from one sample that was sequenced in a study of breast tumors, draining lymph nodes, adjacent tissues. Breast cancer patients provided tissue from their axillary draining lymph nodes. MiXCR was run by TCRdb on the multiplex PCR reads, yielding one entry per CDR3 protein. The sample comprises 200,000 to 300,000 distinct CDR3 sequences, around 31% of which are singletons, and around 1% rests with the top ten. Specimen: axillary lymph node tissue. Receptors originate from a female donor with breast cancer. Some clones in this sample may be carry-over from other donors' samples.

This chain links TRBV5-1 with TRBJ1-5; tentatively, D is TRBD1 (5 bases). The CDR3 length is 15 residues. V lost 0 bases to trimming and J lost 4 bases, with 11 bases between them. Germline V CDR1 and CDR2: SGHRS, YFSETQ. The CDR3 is CASSLATGTNQPQHF. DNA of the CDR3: TGCGCCAGCAGCTTGGCCACCGGGACGAATCAGCCCCAGCATTTT. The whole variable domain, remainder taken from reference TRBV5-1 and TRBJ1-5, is KAGVTQTPRYLIKTRGQQVTLSCSPISGHRSVSWYQQTPGQGLQFLFEYFSETQRNKGNFPGRFSGRQFSNSRSEMNVSTLELGDSALYLCASSLATGTNQPQHFGDGTRLSIL.

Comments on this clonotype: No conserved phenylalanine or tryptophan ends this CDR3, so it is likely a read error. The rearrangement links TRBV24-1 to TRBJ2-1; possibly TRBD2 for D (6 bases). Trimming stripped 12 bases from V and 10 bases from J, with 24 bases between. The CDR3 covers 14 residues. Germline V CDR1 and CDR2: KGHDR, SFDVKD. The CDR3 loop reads CASSGRPAYDEQFL. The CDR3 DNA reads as TGTGCCTCAAGTGGGAGGCCCGCTTACGACGAGCAGTTCCTC.

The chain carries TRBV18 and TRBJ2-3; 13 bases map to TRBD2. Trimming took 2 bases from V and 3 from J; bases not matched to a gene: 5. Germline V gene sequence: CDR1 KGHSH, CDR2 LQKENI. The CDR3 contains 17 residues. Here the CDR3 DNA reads TGTGCCAGCTCACCAAGACTAGCGGGAGGTGGGACAGATACGCAGTATTTT. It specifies CASSPRLAGGGTDTQYF.

The CDR3 DNA is TGTGCCAGCAGTGTCCCCGGGACGGGCGCGGATCCGCAGTATTTT. This encodes CASSVPGTGADPQYF. The chain uses TRBV9 and TRBJ2-3; the D call may be TRBD1 or TRBD2 (5 bases each). This CDR3 spans 15 amino acids. Germline loops: CDR1 SGDLS, CDR2 YYNGEE. Trimming shortened V by 5 bases and J by 10 bases, and 23 bases separated the two germline ends.

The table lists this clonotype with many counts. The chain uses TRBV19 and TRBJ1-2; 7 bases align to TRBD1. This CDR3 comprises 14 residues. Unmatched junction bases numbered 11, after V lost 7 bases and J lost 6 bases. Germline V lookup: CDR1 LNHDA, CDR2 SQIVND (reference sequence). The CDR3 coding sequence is TGTGCCAGTACCACTCACAGGGGTAATAATGGCTACACCTTC. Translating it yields CASTTHRGNNGYTF.

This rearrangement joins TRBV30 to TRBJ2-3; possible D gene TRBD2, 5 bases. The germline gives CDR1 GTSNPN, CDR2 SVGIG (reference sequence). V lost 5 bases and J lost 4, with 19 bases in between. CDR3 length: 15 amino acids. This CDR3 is CAWSDGVGESDTQYF. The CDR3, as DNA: TGTGCCTGGTCCGACGGGGTGGGTGAGTCAGATACGCAGTATTTT.

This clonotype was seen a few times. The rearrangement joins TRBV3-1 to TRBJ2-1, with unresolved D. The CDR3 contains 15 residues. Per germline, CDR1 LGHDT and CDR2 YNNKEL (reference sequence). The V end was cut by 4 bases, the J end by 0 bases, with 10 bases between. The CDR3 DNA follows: TGTGCCAGCAGCCCACCGAACCCCTCCTACAATGAGCAGTTCTTC. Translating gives CASSPPNPSYNEQFF.

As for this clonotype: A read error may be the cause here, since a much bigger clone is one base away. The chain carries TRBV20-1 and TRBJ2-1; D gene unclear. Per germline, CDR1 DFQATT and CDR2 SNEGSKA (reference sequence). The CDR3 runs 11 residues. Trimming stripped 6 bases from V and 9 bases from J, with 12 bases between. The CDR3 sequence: CSARSFSEQFF. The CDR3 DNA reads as TGCAGTGCCCGGAGTTTCAGTGAGCAGTTCTTC.

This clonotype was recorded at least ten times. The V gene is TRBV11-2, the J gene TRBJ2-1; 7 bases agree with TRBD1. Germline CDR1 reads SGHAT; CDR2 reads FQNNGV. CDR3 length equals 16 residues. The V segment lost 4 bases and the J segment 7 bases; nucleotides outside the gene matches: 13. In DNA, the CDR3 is TGTGCCAGCAGCTCATCAAACTACAGGGGAAATAATGAGCAGTTCTTC. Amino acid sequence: CASSSSNYRGNNEQFF.

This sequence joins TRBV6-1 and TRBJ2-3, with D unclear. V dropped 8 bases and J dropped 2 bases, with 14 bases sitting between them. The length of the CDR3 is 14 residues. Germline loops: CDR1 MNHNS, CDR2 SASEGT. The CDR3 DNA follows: TGTGCCAGCGTATTCTACAGCTCCACAGATACGCAGTATTTT. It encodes CASVFYSSTDTQYF.

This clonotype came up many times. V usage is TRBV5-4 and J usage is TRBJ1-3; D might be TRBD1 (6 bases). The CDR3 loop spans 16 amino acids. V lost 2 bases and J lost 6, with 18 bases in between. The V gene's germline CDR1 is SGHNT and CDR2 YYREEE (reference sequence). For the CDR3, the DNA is TGTGCCAGCAGCTTTGCCCCGTGGCAGGGGAAAAACACCATATATTTT. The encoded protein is CASSFAPWQGKNTIYF.

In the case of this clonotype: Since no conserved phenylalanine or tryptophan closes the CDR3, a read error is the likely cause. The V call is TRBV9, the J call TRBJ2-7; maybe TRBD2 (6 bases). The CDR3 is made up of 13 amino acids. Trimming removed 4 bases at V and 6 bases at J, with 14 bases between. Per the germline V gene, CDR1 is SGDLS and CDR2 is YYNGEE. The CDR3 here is CASSRGGAFEQYS. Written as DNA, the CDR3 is TGTGCCAGCAGCAGGGGCGGGGCTTTCGAGCAGTACTCC.

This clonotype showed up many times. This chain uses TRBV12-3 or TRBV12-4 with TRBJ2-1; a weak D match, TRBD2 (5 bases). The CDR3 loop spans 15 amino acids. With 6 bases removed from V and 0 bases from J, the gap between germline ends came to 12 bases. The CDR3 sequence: CASSGLTNSYNEQFF. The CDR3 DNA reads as TGTGCCAGCAGCGGACTTACCAACTCCTACAATGAGCAGTTCTTC.

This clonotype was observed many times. The CDR3: CASSFWDREYEQYF. In DNA, the CDR3 is TGTGCCAGCAGCTTTTGGGACAGGGAGTACGAGCAGTACTTC. This chain joins TRBV11-2 and TRBJ2-7; 9 bases are a match to TRBD1. The CDR3 runs to 14 residues. J lost 4 bases, V lost 3 bases, and 4 bases had no gene match. Germline V lookup: CDR1 SGHAT, CDR2 FQNNGV.

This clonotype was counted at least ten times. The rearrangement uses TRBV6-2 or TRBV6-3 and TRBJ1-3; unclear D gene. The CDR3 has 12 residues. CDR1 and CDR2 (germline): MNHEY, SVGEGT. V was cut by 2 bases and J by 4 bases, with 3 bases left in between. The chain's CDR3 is CASSYRGNTIYF. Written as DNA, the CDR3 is TGTGCCAGCAGTTACCGGGGAAACACCATATATTTT.

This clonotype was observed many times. CDR3 nucleotides: TGTGCCAGCAGTTCTCCGGGACAGCAACCGAGCACAGATACGCAGTATTTT. Translated: CASSSPGQQPSTDTQYF. The rearrangement links TRBV7-8 to TRBJ2-3, with 7 nucleotides matching TRBD1. From germline, CDR1 is SGHVS and CDR2 FQNEAQ. CDR3 length equals 17 residues. The V segment lost 6 bases and the J segment 0 bases; nucleotides outside the gene matches: 12.